This T cell receptor beta chain was observed in a study of T cell responses to AZD1222 COVID-19 vaccine. The CDR3 totals 15 residues. Germline CDR1 is MNHEY and CDR2 is SVGAGI. The ends were cut back, 2 bases at V and 2 bases at J, with 9 bases in the middle. Whole-study findings and limits: Spike-specific TCR breadth and depth both grew after two AZD1222 doses.

Regarding this clone: What it binds is not known.

Using immunoSEQ multiplex PCR, the repertoire was profiled, and TCRdb retains in-frame clones only, with some absent. The sample records 130,000 or so clones, approximately 94% being singletons. The source material was peripheral blood, sampled on day 0 of AZD1222 vaccination. The rearrangement links TRBV6-5 to TRBJ1-4, with D possibly matching TRBD1 (6 bases). The sequence was obtained from an adult in good health. The CDR3 DNA is TGTGCCAGCAGTTACGCCAGGGGCACTAATGAAAAACTGTTTTTT. It specifies CASSYARGTNEKLFF.